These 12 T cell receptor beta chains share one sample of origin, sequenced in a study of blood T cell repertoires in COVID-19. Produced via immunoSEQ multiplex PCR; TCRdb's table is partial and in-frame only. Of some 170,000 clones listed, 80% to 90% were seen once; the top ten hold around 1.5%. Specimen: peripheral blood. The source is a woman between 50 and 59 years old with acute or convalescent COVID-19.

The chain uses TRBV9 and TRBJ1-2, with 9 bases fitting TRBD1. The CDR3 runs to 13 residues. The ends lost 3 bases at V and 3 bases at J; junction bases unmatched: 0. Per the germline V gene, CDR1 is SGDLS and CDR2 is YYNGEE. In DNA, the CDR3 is TGTGCCAGCAGCGGGACAGGGGACTATGGCTACACCTTC. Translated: CASSGTGDYGYTF.

The chain's CDR3 is CASSLMDTDNQPQHF. CDR3 DNA: TGTGCCAGCTCACTAATGGACACCGACAATCAGCCCCAGCATTTT. The V gene is TRBV18, the J gene TRBJ1-5, with a tentative D call TRBD1 (5 bases). Germline V lookup: CDR1 KGHSH, CDR2 LQKENI. Trimming took off 4 bases at V and 3 bases at J, with 13 bases between the two ends. CDR3 length: 15 amino acids.

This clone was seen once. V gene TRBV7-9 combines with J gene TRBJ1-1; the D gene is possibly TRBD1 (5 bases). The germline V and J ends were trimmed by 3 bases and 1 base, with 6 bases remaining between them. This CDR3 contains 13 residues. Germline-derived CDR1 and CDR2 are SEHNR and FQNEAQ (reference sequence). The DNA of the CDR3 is TGTGCCAGCAGCTTCACAGGGAACACTGAAGCTTTCTTT. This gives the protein CASSFTGNTEAFF.

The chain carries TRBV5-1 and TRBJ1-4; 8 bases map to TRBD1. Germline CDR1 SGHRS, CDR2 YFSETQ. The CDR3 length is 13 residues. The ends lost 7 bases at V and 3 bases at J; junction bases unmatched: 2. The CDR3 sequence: CASGTGSNEKLFF. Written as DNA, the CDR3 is TGCGCCAGCGGGACAGGATCTAATGAAAAACTGTTTTTT. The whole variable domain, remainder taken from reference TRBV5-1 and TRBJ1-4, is KAGVTQTPRYLIKTRGQQVTLSCSPISGHRSVSWYQQTPGQGLQFLFEYFSETQRNKGNFPGRFSGRQFSNSRSEMNVSTLELGDSALYLCASGTGSNEKLFFGSGTQLSVL.

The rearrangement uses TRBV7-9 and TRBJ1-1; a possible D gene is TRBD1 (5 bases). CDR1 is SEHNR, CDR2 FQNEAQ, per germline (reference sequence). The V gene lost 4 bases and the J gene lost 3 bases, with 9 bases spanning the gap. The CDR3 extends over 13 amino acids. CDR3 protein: CASSYRPDTEAFF. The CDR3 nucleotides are TGTGCCAGCAGCTACAGGCCGGACACTGAAGCTTTCTTT. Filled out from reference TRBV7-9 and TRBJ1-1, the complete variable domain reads DTGVSQNPRHKITKRGQNVTFRCDPISEHNRLYWYRQTLGQGPEFLTYFQNEAQLEKSRLLSDRFSAERPKGSFSTLEIQRTEQGDSAMYLCASSYRPDTEAFFGQGTRLTVV.

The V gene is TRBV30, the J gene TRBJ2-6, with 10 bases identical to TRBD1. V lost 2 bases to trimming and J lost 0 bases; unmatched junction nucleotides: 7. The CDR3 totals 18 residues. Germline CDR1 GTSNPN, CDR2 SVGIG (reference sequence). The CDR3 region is CAWSSGQGTSSGANVLTF. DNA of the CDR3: TGTGCCTGGAGTTCGGGACAGGGGACGAGCTCTGGGGCCAACGTCCTGACTTTC.

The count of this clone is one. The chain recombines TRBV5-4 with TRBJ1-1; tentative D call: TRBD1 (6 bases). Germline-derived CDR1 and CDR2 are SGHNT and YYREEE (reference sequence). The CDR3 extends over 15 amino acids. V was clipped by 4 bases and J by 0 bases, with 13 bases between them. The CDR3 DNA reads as TGTGCCAGCAGCAAACAGACAGGAATGAACACTGAAGCTTTCTTT. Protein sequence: CASSKQTGMNTEAFF.

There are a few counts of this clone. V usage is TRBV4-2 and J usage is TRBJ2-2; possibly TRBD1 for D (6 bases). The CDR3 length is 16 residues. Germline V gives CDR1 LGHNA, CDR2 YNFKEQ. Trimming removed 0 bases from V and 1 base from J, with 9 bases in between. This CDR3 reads CASSQEGAGNTGELFF. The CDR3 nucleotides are TGTGCCAGCAGCCAAGAGGGGGCGGGGAACACCGGGGAGCTGTTTTTT.

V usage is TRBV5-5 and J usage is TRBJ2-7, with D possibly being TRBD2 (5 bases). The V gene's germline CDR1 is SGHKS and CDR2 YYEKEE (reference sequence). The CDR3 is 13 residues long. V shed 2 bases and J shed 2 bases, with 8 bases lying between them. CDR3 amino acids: CASSFQTTYEQYF. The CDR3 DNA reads TGTGCCAGCAGCTTCCAGACTACCTACGAGCAGTACTTC.

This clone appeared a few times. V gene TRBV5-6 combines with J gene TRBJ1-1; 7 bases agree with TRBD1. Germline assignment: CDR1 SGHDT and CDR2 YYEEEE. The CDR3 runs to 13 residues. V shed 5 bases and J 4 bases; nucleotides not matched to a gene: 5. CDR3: CASSIQGSTEAFF. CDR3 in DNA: TGTGCCAGCAGTATACAGGGGTCCACTGAAGCTTTCTTT.

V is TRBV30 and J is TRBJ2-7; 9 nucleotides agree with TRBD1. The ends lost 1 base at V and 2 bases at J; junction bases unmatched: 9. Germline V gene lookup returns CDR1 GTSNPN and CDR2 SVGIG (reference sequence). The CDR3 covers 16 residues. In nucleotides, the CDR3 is TGTGCCTGGAGTGCACTTGGGACAGGGAGAACCTACGAGCAGTACTTC. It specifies CAWSALGTGRTYEQYF.

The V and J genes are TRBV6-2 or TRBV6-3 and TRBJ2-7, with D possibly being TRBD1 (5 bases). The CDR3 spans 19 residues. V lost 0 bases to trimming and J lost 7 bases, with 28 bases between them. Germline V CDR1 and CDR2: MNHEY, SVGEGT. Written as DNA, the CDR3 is TGTGCCAGCAGTTACTCGGGGAAAGGATCATGGCAGGGCCTGGAAGAGCAGTACTTC. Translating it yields CASSYSGKGSWQGLEEQYF.